Sequencing of this TCR beta chain was carried out in a study of blood T cell repertoires in COVID-19. Looking at the study overall: From the United States, Italy and Spain came samples of acute and convalescent COVID-19. T cells, B-cell-depleted T cells, or PBMCs provided the cDNA or gDNA that served as material.

The study drew participants aged about 18 to 89 years from some 24 US areas. Original processing notes: By means of reference gene primer amplification, nucleated cell counts were estimated. Repertoires were generated with immunoSEQ multiplex PCR, while TCRdb's copy carries only in-frame clones and drops some. The DNA was the basis for D and trimming; V, J and clone size are from that table. The sample records under 400,000 clones, 65% to 90% being singletons. Germline loops: CDR1 SGHVS, CDR2 FQNEAQ. The V and J ends lost 3 bases and 3 bases, in that order; junction bases with no gene match: 5. The CDR3 is 15 residues long.

The chain carries TRBV7-8 and TRBJ2-3, with 8 nucleotides matching TRBD1. Sequencing was carried out using PBMCs or T cells enriched from blood (not recorded which). The source is a woman between 40 and 55 years old with acute COVID-19. The CDR3 DNA reads as TGTGCCAGCAGCTTTCGACAGGGGCAGACAGATACGCAGTATTTT. Translated: CASSFRQGQTDTQYF. The full variable domain, completed using reference TRBV7-8 and TRBJ2-3, is GAGVSQSPRYKVAKRGQDVALRCDPISGHVSLFWYQQALGQGPEFLTYFQNEAQLDKSGLPSDRFFAERPEGSVSTLKIQRTQQEDSAVYLCASSFRQGQTDTQYFGPGTRLTVL.